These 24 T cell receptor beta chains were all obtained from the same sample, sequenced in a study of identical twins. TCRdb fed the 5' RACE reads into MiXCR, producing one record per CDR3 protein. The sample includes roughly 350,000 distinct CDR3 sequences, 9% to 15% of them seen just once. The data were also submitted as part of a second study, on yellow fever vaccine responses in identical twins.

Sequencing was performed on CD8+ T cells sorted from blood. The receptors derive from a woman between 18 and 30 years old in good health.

CDR3 loop: CASSDRGLRNEQFF. CDR3 bases: TGTGCCAGCAGTGACAGGGGGCTGAGAAATGAGCAGTTCTTC. This chain links TRBV2 with TRBJ2-1; TRBD1 agrees at 8 bases. CDR1 SNHLY and CDR2 FYNNEI come from the germline V gene. V was clipped by 3 bases and J by 7 bases; unmatched bases: 5. The CDR3 consists of 14 residues.

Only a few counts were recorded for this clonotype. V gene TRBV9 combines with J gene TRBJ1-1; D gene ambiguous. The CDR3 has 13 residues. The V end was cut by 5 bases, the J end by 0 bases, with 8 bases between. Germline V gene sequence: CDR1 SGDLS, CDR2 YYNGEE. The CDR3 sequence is CASSPDLNTEAFF. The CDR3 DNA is TGTGCCAGCAGTCCAGATTTGAACACTGAAGCTTTCTTT.

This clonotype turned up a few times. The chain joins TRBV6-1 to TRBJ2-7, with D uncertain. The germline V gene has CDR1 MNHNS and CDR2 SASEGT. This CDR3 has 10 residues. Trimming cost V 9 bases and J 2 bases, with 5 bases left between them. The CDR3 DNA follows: TGTGCCAGTGGAACCTACGAGCAGTACGTC. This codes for CASGTYEQYV.

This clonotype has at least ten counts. In DNA form, the CDR3 reads TGTGCCACCAGTGATCGGTCCAGGAACACCGGGGAGCTGTTTTTT. This encodes CATSDRSRNTGELFF. This chain links TRBV24-1 with TRBJ2-2; D gene ambiguous. This CDR3 is built from 15 residues. Germline assignment: CDR1 KGHDR and CDR2 SFDVKD. Trimming stripped 3 bases from V and 1 base from J, with 8 bases between.

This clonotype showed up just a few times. CDR3 residues: CASLTGQGTDTQYF. The CDR3 nucleotides are TGTGCCAGCCTGACAGGGCAAGGCACAGATACGCAGTATTTT. The chain carries TRBV2 and TRBJ2-3, with 7 bases aligning to TRBD1. The CDR3 length is 14 residues. Germline CDR1 reads SNHLY; CDR2 reads FYNNEI. V lost 8 bases to trimming and J lost 1 base; unmatched junction nucleotides: 6.

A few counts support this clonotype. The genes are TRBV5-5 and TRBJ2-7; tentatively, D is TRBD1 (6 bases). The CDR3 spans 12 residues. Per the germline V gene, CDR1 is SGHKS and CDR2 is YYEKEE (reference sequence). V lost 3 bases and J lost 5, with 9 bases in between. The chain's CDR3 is CASSWDNHEQYV. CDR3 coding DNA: TGTGCCAGCAGCTGGGACAATCACGAGCAGTACGTC.

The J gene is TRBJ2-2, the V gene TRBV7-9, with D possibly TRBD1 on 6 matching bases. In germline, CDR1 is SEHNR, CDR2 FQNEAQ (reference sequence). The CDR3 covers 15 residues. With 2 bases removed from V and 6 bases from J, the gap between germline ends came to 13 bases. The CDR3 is CASSLSLQGPGELFF. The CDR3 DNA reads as TGTGCCAGCAGCTTAAGCTTGCAGGGGCCCGGGGAGCTGTTTTTT. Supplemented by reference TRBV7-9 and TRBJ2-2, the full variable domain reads DTGVSQNPRHKITKRGQNVTFRCDPISEHNRLYWYRQTLGQGPEFLTYFQNEAQLEKSRLLSDRFSAERPKGSFSTLEIQRTEQGDSAMYLCASSLSLQGPGELFFGEGSRLTVL.

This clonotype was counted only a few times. CDR3 coding DNA: TGTGCCAGCATGACGGGAAACACCATATATTTT. Translation: CASMTGNTIYF. This chain connects TRBV25-1 to TRBJ1-3, with unresolved D. The CDR3 consists of 11 residues. Trimming pared 7 bases from V and 4 bases from J, leaving 5 bases between. Looked up from germline, CDR1 is MGHDK and CDR2 is SYGVNS.

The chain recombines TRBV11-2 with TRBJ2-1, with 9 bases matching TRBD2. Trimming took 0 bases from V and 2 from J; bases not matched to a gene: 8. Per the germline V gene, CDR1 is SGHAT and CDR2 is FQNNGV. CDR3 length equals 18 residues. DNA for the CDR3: TGTGCCAGCAGCTTAGAGGTGCGGGGGGGCCGCCCCTACAATGAGCAGTTCTTC. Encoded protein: CASSLEVRGGRPYNEQFF.

The CDR3 sequence is CASSHLSGGRNEQFF. The CDR3 DNA sequence: TGTGCCAGCAGCCACCTGTCGGGAGGTAGGAATGAGCAGTTCTTC. The rearrangement links TRBV7-9 to TRBJ2-1, with 7 bases fitting TRBD2. With V trimmed by 5 bases and J by 7 bases, 11 bases remained unmatched. This CDR3 is 15 amino acids long. CDR1 is SEHNR and CDR2 is FQNEAQ in the germline V gene (reference sequence).

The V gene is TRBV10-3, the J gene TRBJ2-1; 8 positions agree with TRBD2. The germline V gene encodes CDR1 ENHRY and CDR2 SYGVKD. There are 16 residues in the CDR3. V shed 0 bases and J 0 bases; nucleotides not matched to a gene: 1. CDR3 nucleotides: TGTGCCATCAGTGAGTCACTAGCGGTCTCCTACAATGAGCAGTTCTTC. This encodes CAISESLAVSYNEQFF.

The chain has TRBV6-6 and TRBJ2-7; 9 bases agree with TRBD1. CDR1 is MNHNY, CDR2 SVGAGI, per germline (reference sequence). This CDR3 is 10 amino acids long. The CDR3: CASSYGTGYV. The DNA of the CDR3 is TGTGCCAGCAGTTACGGGACAGGGTATGTC.

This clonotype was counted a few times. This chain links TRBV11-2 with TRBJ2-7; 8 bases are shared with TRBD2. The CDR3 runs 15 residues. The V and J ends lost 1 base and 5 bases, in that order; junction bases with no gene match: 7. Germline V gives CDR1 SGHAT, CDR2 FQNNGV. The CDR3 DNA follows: TGTGCCAGCAGCTTAGCGGGGGGGCTTGGTAACGAGCAGTACGTC. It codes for CASSLAGGLGNEQYV.

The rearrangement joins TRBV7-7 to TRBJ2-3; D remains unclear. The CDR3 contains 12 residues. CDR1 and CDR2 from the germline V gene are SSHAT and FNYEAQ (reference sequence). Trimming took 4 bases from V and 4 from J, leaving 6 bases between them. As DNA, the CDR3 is TGTGCCAGCAGCTCCGGTTCAGATACGCAGTATTTT. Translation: CASSSGSDTQYF.

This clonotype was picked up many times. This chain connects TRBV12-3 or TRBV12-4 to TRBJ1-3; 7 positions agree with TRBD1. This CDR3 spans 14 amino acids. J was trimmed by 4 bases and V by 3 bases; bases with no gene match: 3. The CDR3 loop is CASSFHRGGNTIYF. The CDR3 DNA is TGTGCCAGCAGTTTCCACAGGGGAGGAAACACCATATATTTT.

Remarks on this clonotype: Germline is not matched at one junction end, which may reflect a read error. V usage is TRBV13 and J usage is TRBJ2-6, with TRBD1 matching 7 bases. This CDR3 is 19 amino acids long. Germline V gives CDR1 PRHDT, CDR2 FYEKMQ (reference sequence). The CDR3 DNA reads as TGTGCCAGCAGTTTAGTCCCGGGACAGCTACCCTCTGGGGCCAACGTCCTGACTTTC. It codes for CASSLVPGQLPSGANVLTF. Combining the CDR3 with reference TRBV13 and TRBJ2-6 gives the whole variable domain AAGVIQSPRHLIKEKRETATLKCYPIPRHDTVYWYQQGPGQDPQFLISFYEKMQSDKGSIPDRFSAQQFSDYHSELNMSSLELGDSALYFCASSLVPGQLPSGANVLTFGAGSRLTVL.

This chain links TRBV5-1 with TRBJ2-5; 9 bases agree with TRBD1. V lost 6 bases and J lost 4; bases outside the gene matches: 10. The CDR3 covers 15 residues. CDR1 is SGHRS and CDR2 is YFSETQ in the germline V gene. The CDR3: CASIEQGAVGETQYF. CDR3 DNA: TGCGCCAGCATTGAACAGGGGGCCGTGGGAGAGACCCAGTACTTC.

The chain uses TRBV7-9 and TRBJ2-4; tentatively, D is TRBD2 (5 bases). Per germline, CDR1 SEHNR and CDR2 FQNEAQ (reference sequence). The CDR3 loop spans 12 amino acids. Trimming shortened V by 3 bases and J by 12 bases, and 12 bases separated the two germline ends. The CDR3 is CASSFLAKDQYF. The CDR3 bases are TGTGCCAGCAGCTTTCTAGCAAAAGATCAGTACTTC. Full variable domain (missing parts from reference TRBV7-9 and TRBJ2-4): DTGVSQNPRHKITKRGQNVTFRCDPISEHNRLYWYRQTLGQGPEFLTYFQNEAQLEKSRLLSDRFSAERPKGSFSTLEIQRTEQGDSAMYLCASSFLAKDQYFGAGTRLSVL.

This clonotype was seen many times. The chain's CDR3 is CASSYTSYNEQFF. CDR3 sequence (DNA): TGCGCCAGCAGCTACACCTCCTACAATGAGCAGTTCTTC. V gene TRBV5-1 combines with J gene TRBJ2-1, with D unresolved. Germline V gene data show CDR1 as SGHRS and CDR2 as YFSETQ. The CDR3 is 13 residues long. Trimming removed 3 bases at V and 0 bases at J, with 4 bases between.

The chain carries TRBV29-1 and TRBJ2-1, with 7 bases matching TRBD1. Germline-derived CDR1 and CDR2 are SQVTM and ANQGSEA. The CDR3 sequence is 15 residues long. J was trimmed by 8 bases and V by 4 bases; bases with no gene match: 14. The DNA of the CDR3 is TGCAGCGTTGGCCCCTTACAGGGGCGGGTCGATGAGCAGTTCTTC. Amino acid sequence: CSVGPLQGRVDEQFF.

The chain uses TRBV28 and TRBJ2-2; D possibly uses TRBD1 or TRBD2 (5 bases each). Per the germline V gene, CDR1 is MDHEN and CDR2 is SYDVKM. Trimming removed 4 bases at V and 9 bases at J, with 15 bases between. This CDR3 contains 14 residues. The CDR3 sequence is CASSSMGPFRELFF. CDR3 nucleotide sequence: TGTGCCAGCAGTTCCATGGGACCTTTCCGGGAGCTGTTTTTT. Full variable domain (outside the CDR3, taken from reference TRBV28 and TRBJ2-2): DVKVTQSSRYLVKRTGEKVFLECVQDMDHENMFWYRQDPGLGLRLIYFSYDVKMKEKGDIPEGYSVSREKKERFSLILESASTNQTSMYLCASSSMGPFRELFFGEGSRLTVL.

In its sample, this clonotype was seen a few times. CDR3 DNA: TGCGCCAGCAGCCAAGATCGGGGGACTTCGAACACTGAAGCTTTCTTT. Translation: CASSQDRGTSNTEAFF. The chain employs TRBV4-1 and TRBJ1-1, with D maybe TRBD1 (5 bases). CDR1 is MGHRA, CDR2 YSYEKL, per germline. This CDR3 is 16 amino acids long. The germline V and J ends were trimmed by 0 bases and 1 base, with 12 bases remaining between them.

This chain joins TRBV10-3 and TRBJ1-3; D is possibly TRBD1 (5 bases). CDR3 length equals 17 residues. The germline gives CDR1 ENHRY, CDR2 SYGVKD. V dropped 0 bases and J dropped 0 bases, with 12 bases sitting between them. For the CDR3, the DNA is TGTGCCATCAGTGAGTCTTTACAGGACTACTCTGGAAACACCATATATTTT. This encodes CAISESLQDYSGNTIYF.

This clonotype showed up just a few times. CDR3 sequence (DNA): TGTGCCACCAGTGATGTTAGGGACAGGGCCACGAACACTGAAGCTTTCTTT. It is translated as CATSDVRDRATNTEAFF. The chain uses TRBV24-1 and TRBJ1-1; 9 bases fit TRBD1. CDR3 length: 17 residues. V dropped 3 bases and J dropped 1; count of bases not matched to a gene: 8. The germline V gene has CDR1 KGHDR and CDR2 SFDVKD.